The 20 T cell receptor beta chains reported below all come from one sample, sequenced in a study of cytomegalovirus exposure and HLA in healthy donors (TCRdb year 2017). Library prep was done by the immunoSEQ multiplex PCR assay. The multiplex PCR relied on a mix of 60 forward primers for TCR Vbeta segments and 13 reverse primers for TCR Jbeta segments. Not all clones reach the TCRdb copy of this immuneACCESS table, which keeps in-frame sequences only. Checked studies attribute under half of the gap to unresolved V genes and leave the rest unexplained. Per the sample table, the count is over 100,000 clones. The ten biggest clones cover approximately 6.8% of the sample. The source material was PBMCs. The source is a man aged 35 to 55 in good health and CMV-seropositive.

V is TRBV30 and J is TRBJ2-2; weak D call: TRBD2 (7 bases). The CDR3 runs 12 residues. Germline V gives CDR1 GTSNPN, CDR2 SVGIG (reference sequence). CDR3 nucleotides: TGTGGGCGGGGGCAGGGTCCCGGGGAGCTGTTTTTT. Protein: CGRGQGPGELFF.

The V call is TRBV6-6, the J call TRBJ2-7, with TRBD2 matching over 7 bases. Trimming at V came to 3 bases and at J to 2 bases, leaving 7 bases not matched to a gene. The CDR3 sequence is 15 residues long. From germline, CDR1 is MNHNY and CDR2 SVGAGI (reference sequence). Here the CDR3 reads CASSYSRGLAYEQYF. CDR3 in DNA: TGTGCCAGCAGTTATTCTAGAGGACTAGCCTACGAGCAGTACTTC.

The chain combines TRBV7-9 with TRBJ1-1; D unresolved. Looked up from germline, CDR1 is SEHNR and CDR2 is FQNEAQ (reference sequence). The CDR3 runs to 13 residues. Trimming removed 4 bases at V and 0 bases at J, with 6 bases between. CDR3 protein: CASSSGMNTEAFF. The DNA of the CDR3 is TGTGCCAGCAGCTCAGGTATGAACACTGAAGCTTTCTTT.

The chain is built from TRBV19 and TRBJ1-2, with D possibly matching TRBD1 (6 bases). V was shortened by 4 bases and J by 5 bases, with 17 bases between the two germline ends. The CDR3 totals 15 residues. CDR1 is LNHDA, CDR2 SQIVND, per germline (reference sequence). The DNA of the CDR3 is TGTGCCAGTAGTACCCCCTCCAGGGGAGGGTATGGCTACACCTTC. Its translation: CASSTPSRGGYGYTF.

The chain joins TRBV7-9 to TRBJ1-2, with a weak D call TRBD1 (5 bases). Germline V CDR1 and CDR2: SEHNR, FQNEAQ (reference sequence). The CDR3 is 11 amino acids. Trimming removed 8 bases from V and 5 bases from J, with 9 bases in between. CDR3 in amino acids: CASVGGYGYTF. CDR3 coding DNA: TGTGCCAGCGTCGGGGGATATGGCTACACCTTC.

This chain connects TRBV7-2 to TRBJ2-2; D gene unclear. The CDR3 has 16 residues. Germline CDR1 reads SGHTA; CDR2 reads FQGNSA. V was trimmed by 1 base and J by 2 bases, leaving 11 bases between them. CDR3 DNA sequence: TGTGCCAGCAGCTTAGTTGGGCCGGTTAACACCGGGGAGCTGTTTTTT. It is translated as CASSLVGPVNTGELFF. Together with reference TRBV7-2 and TRBJ2-2, the CDR3 gives the full variable domain: GAGVSQSPSNKVTEKGKDVELRCDPISGHTALYWYRQSLGQGLEFLIYFQGNSAPDKSGLPSDRFSAERTGGSVSTLTIQRTQQEDSAVYLCASSLVGPVNTGELFFGEGSRLTVL.

The rearrangement uses TRBV28 and TRBJ2-1, with 8 bases identical to TRBD2. The CDR3 has 14 amino acids. Germline loops: CDR1 MDHEN, CDR2 SYDVKM. With 2 bases clipped from V and 4 bases from J, the junction kept 1 base outside the gene matches. The CDR3 region has the DNA TGTGCCAGCAGTTTAACTAGCGGATACAATGAGCAGTTCTTC. This sequence encodes CASSLTSGYNEQFF.

The chain employs TRBV5-6 and TRBJ1-5; a weak D match, TRBD1 (5 bases). V dropped 0 bases and J dropped 4 bases, with 14 bases sitting between them. Germline V gene lookup returns CDR1 SGHDT and CDR2 YYEEEE. The CDR3 sequence is 16 residues long. The CDR3 DNA reads as TGTGCCAGCAGCTTGGGTACAGGAGCCATGAATCAGCCCCAGCATTTT. Translating gives CASSLGTGAMNQPQHF.

This sequence joins TRBV5-1 and TRBJ2-7; D is perhaps TRBD1 (5 bases). Per the germline V gene, CDR1 is SGHRS and CDR2 is YFSETQ. This CDR3 comprises 14 residues. The V end was cut by 4 bases, the J end by 0 bases, with 11 bases between. In nucleotides, the CDR3 is TGCGCCAGCAGCCCCCTAGGACACTCCTACGAGCAGTACTTC. Translating it yields CASSPLGHSYEQYF. The whole variable domain, filled in from reference TRBV5-1 and TRBJ2-7, reads KAGVTQTPRYLIKTRGQQVTLSCSPISGHRSVSWYQQTPGQGLQFLFEYFSETQRNKGNFPGRFSGRQFSNSRSEMNVSTLELGDSALYLCASSPLGHSYEQYFGPGTRLTVT.

This chain connects TRBV5-1 to TRBJ1-3, with D possibly being TRBD1 (6 bases). In germline, CDR1 is SGHRS, CDR2 YFSETQ. CDR3 size: 18 residues. V gave up 1 base and J gave up 2 bases, with 19 bases separating them. The CDR3, as DNA: TGCGCCAGCAGCTTGCTACAGGGTAGACTTTCCCCTGGAAACACCATATATTTT. Protein: CASSLLQGRLSPGNTIYF.

J is TRBJ1-2 and V is TRBV29-1, with a tentative D call TRBD1 (5 bases). The CDR3 totals 14 residues. The germline V gene has CDR1 SQVTM and CDR2 ANQGSEA. V shed 1 base and J shed 4 bases, with 13 bases lying between them. This CDR3 reads CSVEGQLGGYGYTF. The DNA for the CDR3 is TGCAGCGTTGAAGGGCAGTTGGGGGGCTATGGCTACACCTTC.

The chain joins TRBV28 to TRBJ2-2; a possible D gene is TRBD2 (5 bases). The CDR3 runs to 13 residues. The V and J ends lost 6 bases and 7 bases respectively, with 12 bases between them. CDR1 MDHEN and CDR2 SYDVKM come from the germline V gene. CDR3 sequence reads: CASRRVFGGELFF. CDR3 nucleotide sequence: TGTGCCAGCAGGCGGGTATTTGGCGGGGAGCTGTTTTTT.

V and J are TRBV14 and TRBJ2-5; D might be TRBD2 (5 bases). This CDR3 contains 14 residues. Trimming removed 2 bases from V and 1 base from J, with 8 bases in between. Germline loops: CDR1 SGHDN, CDR2 FVKESK. The CDR3 DNA sequence: TGTGCCAGCAGCCAATTGGGAGTCCAAGAGACCCAGTACTTC. This encodes CASSQLGVQETQYF.

The chain combines TRBV28 with TRBJ2-7; 8 bases map to TRBD2. Germline V lookup: CDR1 MDHEN, CDR2 SYDVKM. The CDR3 is made up of 16 amino acids. Trimming cost V 8 bases and J 1 base; bases outside gene matches: 13. The CDR3 DNA follows: TGTGCCAGCTCCGCCTTATTGACTAGCGTTTCCTACGAGCAGTACTTC. It yields the protein CASSALLTSVSYEQYF.

The chain combines TRBV6-5 with TRBJ1-2, with TRBD1 identical over 8 bases. Germline V gene data show CDR1 as MNHEY and CDR2 as SVGAGI. V lost 6 bases, J lost 1 base, and 4 bases stayed unmatched. This CDR3 is 14 amino acids long. The CDR3, as DNA: TGTGCCAGCAGGCAGGGGGCTATTAACTATGGCTACACCTTC. Translating it yields CASRQGAINYGYTF.

The chain employs TRBV28 and TRBJ1-1; D may be TRBD1 (6 bases). CDR1 is MDHEN, CDR2 SYDVKM, per germline. CDR3 size: 13 residues. V lost 4 bases and J lost 5, with 11 bases in between. Written as DNA, the CDR3 is TGTGCCAGCAGTTACAGGGAAATGACTGAAGCTTTCTTT. Amino acid sequence: CASSYREMTEAFF. The whole variable domain, filled in from reference TRBV28 and TRBJ1-1, reads DVKVTQSSRYLVKRTGEKVFLECVQDMDHENMFWYRQDPGLGLRLIYFSYDVKMKEKGDIPEGYSVSREKKERFSLILESASTNQTSMYLCASSYREMTEAFFGQGTRLTVV.

The genes are TRBV7-9 and TRBJ1-1; 8 positions agree with TRBD1. The CDR3 totals 15 residues. Looked up from germline, CDR1 is SEHNR and CDR2 is FQNEAQ (reference sequence). The junction had 2 bases not matched to a gene; V was cut back by 1 base and J by 1 base. CDR3 sequence reads: CASSLGTGRNTEAFF. CDR3 in DNA: TGTGCCAGCAGCTTAGGGACAGGGAGGAACACTGAAGCTTTCTTT.

The CDR3 DNA is TGCGCCAGCAGCCAAGATTGGTCCCCAGGCGCGGGGGAGCTGTTTTTT. It yields the protein CASSQDWSPGAGELFF. V and J are TRBV4-1 and TRBJ2-2, with D hard to call. From germline, CDR1 is MGHRA and CDR2 YSYEKL. V was clipped by 0 bases and J by 8 bases, with 16 bases between them. CDR3 length equals 16 residues.

The CDR3 DNA reads TGTGCCAACTCCCCGGGACAGGGTAAAGAGACCCAGTACTTC. This translates into CANSPGQGKETQYF. The chain has TRBV10-3 and TRBJ2-5, with 9 bases that match TRBD1. This CDR3 contains 14 residues. Germline CDR1 reads ENHRY; CDR2 reads SYGVKD. Unmatched junction bases numbered 9, after V lost 10 bases and J lost 3 bases.

This sequence joins TRBV9 and TRBJ2-1; 9 bases are a match to TRBD1. Per the germline V gene, CDR1 is SGDLS and CDR2 is YYNGEE. CDR3 length equals 17 residues. V lost 4 bases to trimming and J lost 7 bases; unmatched junction nucleotides: 15. The CDR3 sequence: CASSPSPGQGSLNEQFF. CDR3 DNA sequence: TGTGCCAGCAGCCCCTCCCCCGGACAGGGGTCTTTGAATGAGCAGTTCTTC.